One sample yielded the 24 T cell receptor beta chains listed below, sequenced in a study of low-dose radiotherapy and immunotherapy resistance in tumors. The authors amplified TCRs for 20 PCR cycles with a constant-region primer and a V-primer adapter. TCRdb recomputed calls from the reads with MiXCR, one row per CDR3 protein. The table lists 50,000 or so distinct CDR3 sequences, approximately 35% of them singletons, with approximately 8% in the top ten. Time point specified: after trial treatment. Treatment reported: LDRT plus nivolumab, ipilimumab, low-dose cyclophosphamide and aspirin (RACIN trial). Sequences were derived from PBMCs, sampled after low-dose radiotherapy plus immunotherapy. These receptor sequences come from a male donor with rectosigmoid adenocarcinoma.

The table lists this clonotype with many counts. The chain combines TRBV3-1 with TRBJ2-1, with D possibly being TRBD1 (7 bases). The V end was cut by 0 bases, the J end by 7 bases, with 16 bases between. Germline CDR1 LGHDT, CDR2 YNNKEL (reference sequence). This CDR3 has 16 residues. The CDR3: CASSQEWWQGGNEQFF. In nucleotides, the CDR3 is TGTGCCAGCAGCCAAGAATGGTGGCAGGGGGGAAATGAGCAGTTCTTC.

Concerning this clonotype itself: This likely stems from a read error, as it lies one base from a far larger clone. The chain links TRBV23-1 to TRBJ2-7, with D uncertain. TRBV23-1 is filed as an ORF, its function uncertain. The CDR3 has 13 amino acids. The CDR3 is CASSFPPGPEQYF. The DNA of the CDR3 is TGTGCCAGCAGTTTCCCGCCCGGACCCGAGCAGTACTTC.

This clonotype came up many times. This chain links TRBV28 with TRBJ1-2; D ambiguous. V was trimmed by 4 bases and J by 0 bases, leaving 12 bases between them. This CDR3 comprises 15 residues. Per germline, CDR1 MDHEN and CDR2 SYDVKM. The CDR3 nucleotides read TGTGCCAGCAGTTCCCCGCCAGGAGCTAACTATGGCTACACCTTC. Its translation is CASSSPPGANYGYTF.

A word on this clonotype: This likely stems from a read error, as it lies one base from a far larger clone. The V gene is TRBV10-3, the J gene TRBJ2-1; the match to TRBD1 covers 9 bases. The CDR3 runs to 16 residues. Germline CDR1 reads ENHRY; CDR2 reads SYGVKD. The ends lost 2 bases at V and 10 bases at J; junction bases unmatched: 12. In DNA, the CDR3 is TGTGCCATCAGTGAGCCCCGGGACAGGGCGAGCTACGAGCAGTTCTTC. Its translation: CAISEPRDRASYEQFF.

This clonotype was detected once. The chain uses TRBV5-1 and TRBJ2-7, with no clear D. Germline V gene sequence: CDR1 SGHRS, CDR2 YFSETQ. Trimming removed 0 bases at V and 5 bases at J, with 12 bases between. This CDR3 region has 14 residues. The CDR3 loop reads CASSLDQVVNEQYF. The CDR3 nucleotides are TGCGCCAGCAGCTTGGATCAGGTCGTAAACGAGCAGTACTTC. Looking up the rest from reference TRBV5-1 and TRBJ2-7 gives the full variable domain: KAGVTQTPRYLIKTRGQQVTLSCSPISGHRSVSWYQQTPGQGLQFLFEYFSETQRNKGNFPGRFSGRQFSNSRSEMNVSTLELGDSALYLCASSLDQVVNEQYFGPGTRLTVT.

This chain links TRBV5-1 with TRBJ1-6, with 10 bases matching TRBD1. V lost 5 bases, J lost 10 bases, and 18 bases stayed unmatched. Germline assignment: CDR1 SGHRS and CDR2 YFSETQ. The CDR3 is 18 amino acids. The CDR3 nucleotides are TGCGCCAGCAGTCTTGGTCGACGGCCGGGACAGGGGCGCTCACCCCTCCACTTT. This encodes CASSLGRRPGQGRSPLHF.

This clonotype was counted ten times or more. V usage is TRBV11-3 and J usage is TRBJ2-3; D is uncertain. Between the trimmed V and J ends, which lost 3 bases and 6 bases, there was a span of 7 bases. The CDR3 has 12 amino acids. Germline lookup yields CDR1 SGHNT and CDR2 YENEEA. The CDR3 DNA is TGTGCCAGCAGCTTTAGATCCGATACGCAGTATTTT. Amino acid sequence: CASSFRSDTQYF.

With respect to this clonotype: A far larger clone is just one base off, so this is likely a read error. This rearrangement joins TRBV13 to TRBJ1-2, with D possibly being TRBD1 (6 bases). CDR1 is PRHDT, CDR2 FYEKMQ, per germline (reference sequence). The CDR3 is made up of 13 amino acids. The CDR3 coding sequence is TGTGCCAGCAGCGGGGGGCTAAACTATAGCTACACCTTC. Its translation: CASSGGLNYSYTF.

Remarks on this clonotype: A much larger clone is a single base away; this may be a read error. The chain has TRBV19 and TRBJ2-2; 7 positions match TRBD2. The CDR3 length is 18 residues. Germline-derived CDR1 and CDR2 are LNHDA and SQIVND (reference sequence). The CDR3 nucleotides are TGTGCCAATAGTCTGTTGGGCCAACGGGGGGCGAACACCGGGGAGCTGTTTTTT. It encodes CANSLLGQRGANTGELFF.

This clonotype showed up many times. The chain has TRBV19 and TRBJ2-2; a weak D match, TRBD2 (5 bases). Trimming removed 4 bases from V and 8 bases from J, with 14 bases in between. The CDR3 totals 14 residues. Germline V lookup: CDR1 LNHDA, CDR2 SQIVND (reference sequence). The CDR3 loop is CASSTDGTGGELFF. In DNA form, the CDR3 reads TGTGCCAGTAGTACTGACGGAACGGGGGGGGAGCTGTTTTTT.

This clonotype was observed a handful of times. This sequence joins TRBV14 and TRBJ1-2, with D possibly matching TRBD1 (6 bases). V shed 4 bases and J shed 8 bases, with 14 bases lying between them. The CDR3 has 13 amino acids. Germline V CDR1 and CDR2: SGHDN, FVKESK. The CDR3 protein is CASSPAGAGGYTF. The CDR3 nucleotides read TGTGCCAGCAGCCCCGCAGGGGCTGGGGGCTACACCTTC.

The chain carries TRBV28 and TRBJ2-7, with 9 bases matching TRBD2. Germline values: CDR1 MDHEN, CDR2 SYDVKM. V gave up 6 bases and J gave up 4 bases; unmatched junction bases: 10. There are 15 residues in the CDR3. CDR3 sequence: CASSPGGAGGYEQYF. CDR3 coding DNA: TGTGCCAGCAGCCCAGGGGGAGCGGGAGGTTACGAGCAGTACTTC.

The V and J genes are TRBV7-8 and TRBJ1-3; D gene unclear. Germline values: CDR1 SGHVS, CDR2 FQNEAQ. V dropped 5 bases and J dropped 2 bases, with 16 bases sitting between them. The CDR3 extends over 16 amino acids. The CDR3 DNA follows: TGTGCCAGCAGCCCTCCCGAGGGCGTCCCTGGAAACACCATATATTTT. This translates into CASSPPEGVPGNTIYF.

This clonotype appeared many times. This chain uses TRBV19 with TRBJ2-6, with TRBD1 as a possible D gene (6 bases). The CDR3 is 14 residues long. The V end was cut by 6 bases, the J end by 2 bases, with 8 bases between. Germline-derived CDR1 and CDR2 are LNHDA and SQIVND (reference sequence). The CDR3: CASRRTAGANVLTF. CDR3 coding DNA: TGTGCCAGTAGACGGACAGCTGGGGCCAACGTCCTGACTTTC.

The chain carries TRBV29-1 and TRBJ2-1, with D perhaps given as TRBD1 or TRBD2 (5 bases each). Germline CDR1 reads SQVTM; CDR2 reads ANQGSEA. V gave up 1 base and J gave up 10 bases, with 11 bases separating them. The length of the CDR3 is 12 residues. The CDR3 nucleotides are TGCAGCGTTGAAGGAGGGGCGGGCGAGCAGTTCTTC. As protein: CSVEGGAGEQFF.

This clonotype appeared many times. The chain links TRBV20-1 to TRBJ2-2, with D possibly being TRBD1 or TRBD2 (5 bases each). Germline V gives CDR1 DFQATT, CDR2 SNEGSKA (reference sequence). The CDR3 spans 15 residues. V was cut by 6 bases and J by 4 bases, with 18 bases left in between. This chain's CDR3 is CSAPFPPGRTGELFF. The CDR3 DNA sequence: TGCAGTGCCCCTTTTCCCCCGGGACGCACCGGGGAGCTGTTTTTT.

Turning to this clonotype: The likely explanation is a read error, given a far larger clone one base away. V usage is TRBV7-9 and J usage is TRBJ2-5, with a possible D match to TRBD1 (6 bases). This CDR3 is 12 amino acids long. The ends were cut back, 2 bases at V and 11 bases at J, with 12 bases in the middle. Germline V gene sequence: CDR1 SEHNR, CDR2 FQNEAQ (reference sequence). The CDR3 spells CASSLQGNEQYF. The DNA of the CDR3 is TGTGCCAGCAGCTTACAGGGGAATGAGCAGTACTTC.

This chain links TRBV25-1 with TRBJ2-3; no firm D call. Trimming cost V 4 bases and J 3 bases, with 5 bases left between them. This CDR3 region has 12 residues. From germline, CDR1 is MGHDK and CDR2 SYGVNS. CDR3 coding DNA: TGTGCCAGCAGTGTCGGGACAGATACGCAGTATTTT. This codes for CASSVGTDTQYF.

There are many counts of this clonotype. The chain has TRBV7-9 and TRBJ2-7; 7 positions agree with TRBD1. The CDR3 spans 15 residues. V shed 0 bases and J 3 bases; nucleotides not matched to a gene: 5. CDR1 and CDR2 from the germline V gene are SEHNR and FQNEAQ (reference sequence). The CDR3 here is CASSLAVTGLYEQYF. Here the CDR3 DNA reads TGTGCCAGCAGCTTAGCAGTGACAGGGCTCTACGAGCAGTACTTC.

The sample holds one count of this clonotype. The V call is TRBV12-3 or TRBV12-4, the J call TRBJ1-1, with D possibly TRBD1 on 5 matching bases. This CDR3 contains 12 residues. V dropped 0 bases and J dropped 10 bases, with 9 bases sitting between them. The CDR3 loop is CASSLAGLGAFF. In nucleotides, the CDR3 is TGTGCCAGCAGTTTAGCGGGGCTCGGAGCTTTCTTT.

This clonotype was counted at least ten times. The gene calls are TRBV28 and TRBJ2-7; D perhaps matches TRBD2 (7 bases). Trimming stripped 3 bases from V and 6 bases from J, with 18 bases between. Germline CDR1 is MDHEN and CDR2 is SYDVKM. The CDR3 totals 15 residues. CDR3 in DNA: TGTGCCAGCAGTTTTTACAGGGAGGGTCGAGGCGAGCAGTACTTC. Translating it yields CASSFYREGRGEQYF.

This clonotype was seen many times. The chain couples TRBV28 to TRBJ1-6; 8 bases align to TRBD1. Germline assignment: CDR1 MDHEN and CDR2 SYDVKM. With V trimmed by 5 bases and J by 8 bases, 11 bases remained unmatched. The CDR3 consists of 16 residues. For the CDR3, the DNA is TGTGCCAGCAGTCTCCGGACAGGGATTTTGCATTCACCCCTCCACTTT. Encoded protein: CASSLRTGILHSPLHF. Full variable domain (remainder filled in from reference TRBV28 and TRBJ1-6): DVKVTQSSRYLVKRTGEKVFLECVQDMDHENMFWYRQDPGLGLRLIYFSYDVKMKEKGDIPEGYSVSREKKERFSLILESASTNQTSMYLCASSLRTGILHSPLHFGNGTRLTVT.

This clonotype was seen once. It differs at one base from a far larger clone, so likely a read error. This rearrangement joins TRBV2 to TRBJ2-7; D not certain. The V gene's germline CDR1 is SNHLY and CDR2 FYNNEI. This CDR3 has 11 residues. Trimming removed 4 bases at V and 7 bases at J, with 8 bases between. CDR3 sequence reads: CASSGHNEQYF. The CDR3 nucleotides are TGTGCCAGCAGTGGGCACAATGAGCAGTACTTC.

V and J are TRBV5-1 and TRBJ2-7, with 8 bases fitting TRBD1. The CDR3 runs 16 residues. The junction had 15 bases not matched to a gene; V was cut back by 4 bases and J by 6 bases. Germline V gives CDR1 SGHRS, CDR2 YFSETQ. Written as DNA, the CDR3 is TGCGCCAGCAGCAGCTACATCGCAGGGGGCGCGGGCGAGCAGTACTTC. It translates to CASSSYIAGGAGEQYF.